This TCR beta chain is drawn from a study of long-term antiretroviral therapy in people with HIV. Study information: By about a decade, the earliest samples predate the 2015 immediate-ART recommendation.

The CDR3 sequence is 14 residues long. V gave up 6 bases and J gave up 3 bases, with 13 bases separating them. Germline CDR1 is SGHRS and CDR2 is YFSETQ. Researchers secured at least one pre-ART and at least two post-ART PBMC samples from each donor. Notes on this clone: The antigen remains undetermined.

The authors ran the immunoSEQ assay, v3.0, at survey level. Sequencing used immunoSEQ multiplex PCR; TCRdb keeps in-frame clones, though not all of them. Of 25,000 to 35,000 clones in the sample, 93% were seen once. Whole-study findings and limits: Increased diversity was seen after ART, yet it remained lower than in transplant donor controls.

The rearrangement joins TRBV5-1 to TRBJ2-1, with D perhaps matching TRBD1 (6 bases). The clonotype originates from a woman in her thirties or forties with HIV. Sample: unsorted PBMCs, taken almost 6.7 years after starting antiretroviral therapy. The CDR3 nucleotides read TGCGCCAGCAAGCCAGGGGACCTCTACAATGAGCAGTTCTTC. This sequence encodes CASKPGDLYNEQFF.